The TCR beta chain under discussion was sequenced for a study of T cells in Graves' hyperthyroidism and ophthalmopathy. Study context: At initial diagnosis, before any treatment had begun, peripheral blood was obtained.

Only a few counts were recorded for this clonotype. Its specificity is not known. Regarding the study as a whole: Among thyroid clonotypes expanded above 0.001, most also appeared in blood.

Lactation, pregnancy, other autoimmune disease or uncontrolled infection excluded patients. Source material for PBMCs was 10 ml fresh peripheral blood. Using RNA transcripts as the source, TCR beta CDR3 regions were amplified. Initially, a first-round RT-PCR of the TCR CDR3 employed the HTBI primer set. TCRdb processed the multiplex PCR reads anew with MiXCR; each CDR3 protein has one entry. The data hold roughly 500,000 distinct CDR3 sequences, with 22% observed a single time. V was shortened by 6 bases and J by 7 bases, with 6 bases between the two germline ends. The CDR3 has 11 amino acids. The chain combines TRBV12-3 or TRBV12-4 with TRBJ2-2; no clear D. Sequences were obtained from blood. The sequence came from a woman aged 70 to 79 with Graves' ophthalmopathy. CDR3 amino acids: CASSSFGELFF. As DNA, the CDR3 is TGTGCCAGCAGCTCCTTCGGGGAGCTGTTTTTT.